The 5 T cell receptor beta chains below were found in one sample sequenced in a study of T cells expressing NK-cell markers. TCRdb reprocessed the 5' RACE reads, keeping one entry per CDR3 protein, no DNA. The clone table shows about 300,000 distinct CDR3 sequences, with the ten largest holding 4% to 5%. Sequenced material: blood T cells: a sorted CD56 or NKG2C T cell subset, CD4+ or CD8+ T cells, or bulk PBMC T cells (not recorded which). These receptors were collected from a woman aged 18-70 years in good health.

This CDR3 reads CASSRDPEKLFF. The gene calls are TRBV3-1 and TRBJ1-4; the TCRdb call, TRBD1, lacks DNA for checking. Germline V lookup: CDR1 LGHDT, CDR2 YNNKEL (reference sequence). The CDR3 sequence is 12 residues long.

The chain is built from TRBV10-3 and TRBJ2-7. CDR1 ENHRY and CDR2 SYGVKD come from the germline V gene. This CDR3 spans 14 amino acids. CDR3 region: CARNEAGPTYEQYF.

This chain connects TRBV7-9 to TRBJ2-1. Germline V gene sequence: CDR1 SEHNR, CDR2 FQNEAQ (reference sequence). This CDR3 comprises 16 residues. This CDR3 reads CASSLAAQVTYNEQFF.

The chain has TRBV4-3 and TRBJ2-2; TCRdb calls TRBD1, which cannot be checked without DNA. This CDR3 has 15 amino acids. Germline V gene data show CDR1 as LGHNA and CDR2 as YSLEER. The CDR3: CASSQRTGNTGELFF.

V gene TRBV7-3 combines with J gene TRBJ2-1; no DNA is available, so the TRBD2 call from TCRdb remains unchecked. Germline assignment: CDR1 SGHTA and CDR2 FQGTGA. The CDR3 is 13 amino acids. The chain's CDR3 is CASSQLQGPEQFF.